The sequence of this T cell receptor (beta chain) was determined in a study of blood T cell repertoires in COVID-19. Study-wide background: Whether acute or convalescent, the COVID-19 samples came from the United States, Italy and Spain. PBMCs, B-cell-depleted T cells, or T cells provided the cDNA or gDNA that made up the material.

The CDR3 is 15 residues long. The V segment lost 6 bases and the J segment 0 bases; nucleotides outside the gene matches: 4. Per the germline V gene, CDR1 is MNHNS and CDR2 is SASEGT. Method: immunoSEQ multiplex PCR; TCRdb's copy keeps in-frame clones and lacks some. The sample includes 300,000 or so clones, around 87% of them seen just once. This TCR was recovered from a woman aged 45 to 65 who had recovered from COVID-19. Specimen: peripheral blood. V usage is TRBV6-1 and J usage is TRBJ2-2; 7 bases line up with TRBD1. The CDR3 DNA reads TGTGCCAGCAGAACCGGGACAGCGAACACCGGGGAGCTGTTTTTT. Protein product: CASRTGTANTGELFF.